The present TCR beta chain was sequenced within a study of CD8+CD57+ T cells in acquired aplastic anemia. Whole-study context: Mean yield of DNA from sorted CD4+ and CD8+ cells was about 3.2 ug. Healthy donor CD4+ cell samples had a mean of around 10 million reads. Findings and caveats of the study: Controls and patients did not differ significantly in CD8+ Simpson's diversity. Patients and controls shared some 30 CD8+ CDR3 sequences, highly expressed in patients.

With regard to this clonotype: Its antigen is undetermined.

The use of genomic DNA as template underpinned the TCR beta VDJ and CDR3 profiling. TCRdb re-called the reads with MiXCR, one entry per CDR3 protein. This table holds fewer than 200,000 distinct CDR3 sequences, approximately 43% found once. Germline CDR1 and CDR2: LGHNT and FRNRAP. V was cut by 2 bases and J by 2 bases, with 5 bases left in between. This CDR3 has 13 residues. The TCR was taken from a human donor in good health. Material: sorted CD4+, CD8+, or CD8+CD57+ T cells (not recorded which) from PBMCs. This rearrangement joins TRBV12-5 to TRBJ2-3; D gene unclear. The CDR3 DNA sequence: TGTGCTAGTGGTTTGAGGCTCACAGATACGCAGTATTTT. Amino acids: CASGLRLTDTQYF.